The 32 T cell receptor beta chains reported below all come from one sample, sequenced in a study of identical twins. One entry per CDR3 protein results from TCRdb running MiXCR on the 5' RACE reads. The sample carries 400,000 to 550,000 distinct CDR3 sequences, 20% to 25% recorded once. These data also featured in a second study, about T cells expressing NK-cell markers.

The sample was CD4+ T cells sorted from blood. These receptors originate from a woman between 18 and 29 years old in good health.

The rearrangement links TRBV5-5 to TRBJ1-4, with TRBD1 matching 9 bases. J was trimmed by 1 base and V by 0 bases; bases with no gene match: 7. The CDR3 totals 18 residues. In germline, CDR1 is SGHKS, CDR2 YYEKEE (reference sequence). This CDR3 reads CASSLGRQGEVTNEKLFF. Written as DNA, the CDR3 is TGTGCCAGCAGCTTGGGTAGACAGGGGGAGGTAACTAATGAAAAACTGTTTTTT.

This clonotype was seen only a few times. This chain joins TRBV12-3 or TRBV12-4 and TRBJ1-2; a possible D gene is TRBD1 (5 bases). Trimming pared 2 bases from V and 3 bases from J, leaving 13 bases between. The CDR3 length is 15 residues. In nucleotides, the CDR3 is TGTGCCAGCAGTTTAAGGGCAGGGCCCTACTATGGCTACACCTTC. Translated: CASSLRAGPYYGYTF.

Concerning this clonotype itself: A read error may explain this, as a much larger clone is one base away. V gene TRBV12-3 or TRBV12-4 combines with J gene TRBJ2-7, with a tentative D call TRBD1 (5 bases). The CDR3 is 12 residues long. Trimming took off 2 bases at V and 6 bases at J, with 8 bases between the two ends. CDR3 bases: TGTGCCAGCAGTTTATCAGGGTTCGAGCAGTACTTC. It encodes CASSLSGFEQYF.

This clonotype appeared a few times. This sequence joins TRBV20-1 and TRBJ2-3; 8 nucleotides align to TRBD2. Per germline, CDR1 DFQATT and CDR2 SNEGSKA (reference sequence). With 3 bases clipped from V and 3 bases from J, the junction kept 5 bases outside the gene matches. CDR3 length: 14 amino acids. CDR3 sequence reads: CSASGRGETDTQYF. CDR3 bases: TGCAGTGCTAGCGGGCGGGGGGAAACAGATACGCAGTATTTT.

This CDR3 is CASTLGLSNEQFF. In DNA, the CDR3 is TGCGCCAGCACCCTGGGGCTGAGCAATGAGCAGTTCTTC. The chain uses TRBV10-2 and TRBJ2-1, with a tentative D call TRBD1 (5 bases). V was clipped by 7 bases and J by 6 bases, with 13 bases between them. The CDR3 is 13 amino acids. CDR1 WSHSY and CDR2 SAAADI come from the germline V gene.

This chain uses TRBV14 with TRBJ1-6; D not resolved. This CDR3 region has 13 residues. Trimming shortened V by 4 bases and J by 9 bases, and 10 bases separated the two germline ends. Germline V CDR1 and CDR2: SGHDN, FVKESK. The DNA of the CDR3 is TGTGCCAGCAGCCGGACTCTAAGTTCACCCCTCCACTTT. Its protein product is CASSRTLSSPLHF.

A few counts support this clonotype. The chain uses TRBV12-3 or TRBV12-4 and TRBJ2-7; a weak D match, TRBD1 (5 bases). The V gene lost 7 bases and the J gene lost 3 bases, with 16 bases spanning the gap. The CDR3 has 14 amino acids. CDR3 residues: CASTPPDRFYEQYF. The DNA of the CDR3 is TGTGCCAGCACCCCTCCCGACAGATTCTACGAGCAGTACTTC.

The chain couples TRBV5-1 to TRBJ2-5; D possibly uses TRBD1 or TRBD2 (5 bases each). This CDR3 region has 15 residues. V was pared by 3 bases and J by 1 base, with 13 bases between. Germline CDR1 reads SGHRS; CDR2 reads YFSETQ. The CDR3 coding sequence is TGCGCCAGCAGCTCCTGGGGACCAACCCAAGAGACCCAGTACTTC. This codes for CASSSWGPTQETQYF. The full variable domain, in which reference TRBV5-1 and TRBJ2-5 provide the parts outside the CDR3, is KAGVTQTPRYLIKTRGQQVTLSCSPISGHRSVSWYQQTPGQGLQFLFEYFSETQRNKGNFPGRFSGRQFSNSRSEMNVSTLELGDSALYLCASSSWGPTQETQYFGPGTRLLVL.

This chain uses TRBV20-1 with TRBJ1-1, with 10 positions matching TRBD1. This CDR3 is built from 14 residues. V lost 6 bases and J lost 11; bases outside the gene matches: 15. CDR1 and CDR2 from the germline V gene are DFQATT and SNEGSKA (reference sequence). The CDR3 loop is CSARSGQGTSWAFF. DNA for the CDR3: TGCAGTGCCCGCTCGGGACAGGGGACCTCTTGGGCTTTCTTT.

The table lists this clonotype with a few counts. Written as DNA, the CDR3 is TGTGCCAGCAGTTCCACAGTCATGAACACTGAAGCTTTCTTT. It translates to CASSSTVMNTEAFF. The chain carries TRBV12-3 or TRBV12-4 and TRBJ1-1, with D unresolved. The V end lost 4 bases, the J end lost 0 bases, and 9 bases lay between the germline ends. This CDR3 is 14 amino acids long.

J is TRBJ2-1 and V is TRBV7-3, with TRBD2 as a possible D gene (5 bases). Deletions cut 5 bases from V and 3 bases from J, with 14 bases between. The germline V gene encodes CDR1 SGHTA and CDR2 FQGTGA. CDR3 size: 15 residues. The CDR3 DNA sequence: TGTGCCAGCAGCCCCTTAGGAGGTCTCTACAATGAGCAGTTCTTC. The encoded protein is CASSPLGGLYNEQFF.

Only one count was recorded for this clonotype. The rearrangement joins TRBV9 to TRBJ2-1; TRBD2 is a possible D gene (5 bases). Trimming removed 0 bases at V and 7 bases at J, with 8 bases between. CDR1 and CDR2 (germline): SGDLS, YYNGEE. This CDR3 is built from 13 residues. CDR3 amino acids: CASSVGSGNEQFF. For the CDR3, the DNA is TGTGCCAGCAGCGTAGGGTCGGGGAATGAGCAGTTCTTC.

This clonotype was counted at least ten times. This chain joins TRBV5-1 and TRBJ1-6, with D tentatively TRBD1 (5 bases). Trimming removed 0 bases from V and 8 bases from J, with 9 bases in between. This CDR3 spans 14 amino acids. Germline CDR1 SGHRS, CDR2 YFSETQ. The CDR3 region is CASSLGQLYSPLHF. CDR3 coding DNA: TGCGCCAGCAGCTTGGGACAGCTGTATTCACCCCTCCACTTT.

This clonotype was counted only a few times. The chain is built from TRBV5-1 and TRBJ1-6; D remains unclear. Trimming removed 1 base at V and 9 bases at J, with 14 bases between. This CDR3 has 15 amino acids. Per the germline V gene, CDR1 is SGHRS and CDR2 is YFSETQ. CDR3 protein: CASSLSLAVGSPLHF. The CDR3 DNA is TGCGCCAGCAGCTTGTCTCTCGCCGTAGGTTCACCCCTCCACTTT. The full variable domain, with the rest looked up from reference TRBV5-1 and TRBJ1-6, is KAGVTQTPRYLIKTRGQQVTLSCSPISGHRSVSWYQQTPGQGLQFLFEYFSETQRNKGNFPGRFSGRQFSNSRSEMNVSTLELGDSALYLCASSLSLAVGSPLHFGNGTRLTVT.

The V gene is TRBV6-4, the J gene TRBJ1-4; D is ambiguous. The V and J ends lost 3 bases and 8 bases respectively, with 10 bases between them. Germline V lookup: CDR1 MRHNA, CDR2 SNTAGT. This CDR3 spans 13 amino acids. Here the CDR3 DNA reads TGTGCCAGCAGTGAGCAGGCGGGGGAAAAACTGTTTTTT. Translating it yields CASSEQAGEKLFF.

This clonotype was seen more than once but under ten times. V and J are TRBV7-8 and TRBJ2-1; TRBD2 aligns across 14 bases. With V trimmed by 2 bases and J by 0 bases, 9 bases remained unmatched. This CDR3 is 20 amino acids long. The germline gives CDR1 SGHVS, CDR2 FQNEAQ. The CDR3 DNA reads TGTGCCAGCAGCTTAAGTAGAGGACTAGCGGGGGGCTCCTCCTACAATGAGCAGTTCTTC. Its protein is CASSLSRGLAGGSSYNEQFF.

There are a few counts of this clonotype. The V gene is TRBV20-1, the J gene TRBJ2-7; D not certain. Germline V CDR1 and CDR2: DFQATT, SNEGSKA (reference sequence). Trimming pared 2 bases from V and 3 bases from J, leaving 17 bases between. The CDR3 spans 15 residues. In nucleotides, the CDR3 is TGCAGTGCTAGATCGGCTAGAGATCCCTTCTACGAGCAGTACTTC. The encoded protein is CSARSARDPFYEQYF.

The chain employs TRBV12-3 or TRBV12-4 and TRBJ2-3, with D possibly being TRBD2 (5 bases). CDR3 size: 13 residues. V was trimmed by 9 bases and J by 1 base, leaving 11 bases between them. This chain's CDR3 is CASQLGGTDTQYF. In DNA, the CDR3 is TGTGCCAGTCAACTCGGGGGCACAGATACGCAGTATTTT.

The chain uses TRBV20-1 and TRBJ1-5; 7 nucleotides match TRBD1. CDR1 is DFQATT and CDR2 is SNEGSKA in the germline V gene (reference sequence). The CDR3 has 15 residues. With V trimmed by 3 bases and J by 3 bases, 8 bases remained unmatched. DNA of the CDR3: TGCAGTGCTAGGCCTTCGGGACAGATCAATCAGCCCCAGCATTTT. Its translation is CSARPSGQINQPQHF.

This clonotype was seen more than once but under ten times. The chain has TRBV3-1 and TRBJ2-1; D is perhaps TRBD1 (6 bases). Germline V gives CDR1 LGHDT, CDR2 YNNKEL (reference sequence). The V gene lost 3 bases and the J gene lost 2 bases, with 14 bases spanning the gap. The CDR3 length is 16 residues. CDR3 amino acids: CASSHVYRAPYNEQFF. The CDR3 DNA follows: TGTGCCAGCAGCCATGTTTACAGGGCACCCTACAATGAGCAGTTCTTC.

This clonotype came up a few times. The chain recombines TRBV4-3 with TRBJ2-3, with D possibly called TRBD1 or TRBD2 (6 bases each). CDR3 length equals 15 residues. V was clipped by 2 bases and J by 9 bases, with 18 bases between them. Per germline, CDR1 LGHNA and CDR2 YSLEER. DNA of the CDR3: TGCGCCAGCAGCCAATCGGGGGCTACCCGGGGGACGCAGTATTTT. Amino acid sequence: CASSQSGATRGTQYF.

The V and J genes are TRBV7-9 and TRBJ1-1; D uncertain. With 3 bases removed from V and 5 bases from J, the gap between germline ends came to 13 bases. CDR3 length: 14 residues. Germline CDR1 is SEHNR and CDR2 is FQNEAQ (reference sequence). CDR3 loop: CASSLGFAGTEAFF. The CDR3, as DNA: TGTGCCAGCAGCTTGGGGTTCGCGGGGACTGAAGCTTTCTTT.

There are a few counts of this clonotype. The chain carries TRBV7-3 and TRBJ2-7, with D possibly called TRBD1 or TRBD2 (5 bases each). The CDR3 length is 13 residues. Trimming left V 3 bases short and J 5 bases short, with 11 bases between. Looked up from germline, CDR1 is SGHTA and CDR2 is FQGTGA. The CDR3 bases are TGTGCCAGCAGCTTGGTAGGGGACCACGAGCAGTACTTC. Protein product: CASSLVGDHEQYF. Supplemented by reference TRBV7-3 and TRBJ2-7, the full variable domain reads GAGVSQTPSNKVTEKGKYVELRCDPISGHTALYWYRQSLGQGPEFLIYFQGTGAADDSGLPNDRFFAVRPEGSVSTLKIQRTERGDSAVYLCASSLVGDHEQYFGPGTRLTVT.

This chain uses TRBV20-1 with TRBJ2-1; 7 nucleotides align to TRBD2. CDR1 and CDR2 (germline): DFQATT, SNEGSKA (reference sequence). This CDR3 spans 17 amino acids. J was trimmed by 8 bases and V by 1 base; bases with no gene match: 17. CDR3 DNA: TGCAGTGCTAGAGGAGAAGACGGGAGGTCCCCTCGGTATGAGCAGTTCTTC. Translated, it gives CSARGEDGRSPRYEQFF.

J is TRBJ2-1 and V is TRBV5-1; 8 bases agree with TRBD2. This CDR3 spans 17 amino acids. With V trimmed by 3 bases and J by 3 bases, 11 bases remained unmatched. Germline CDR1 SGHRS, CDR2 YFSETQ. CDR3 amino acids: CASSSGGGGSLYNEQFF. CDR3 DNA: TGCGCCAGCAGCTCGGGAGGGGGGGGGTCCCTCTACAATGAGCAGTTCTTC.

The chain employs TRBV6-5 and TRBJ2-5; D may be TRBD2 (5 bases). Trimming shortened V by 4 bases and J by 0 bases, and 18 bases separated the two germline ends. From germline, CDR1 is MNHEY and CDR2 SVGAGI. The CDR3 has 17 residues. CDR3 region: CASSLLWTYEYQETQYF. CDR3 bases: TGTGCCAGCAGTTTACTCTGGACTTATGAGTACCAAGAGACCCAGTACTTC.

The rearrangement uses TRBV20-1 and TRBJ2-5; D uncertain. V gave up 0 bases and J gave up 2 bases, with 4 bases separating them. Germline V lookup: CDR1 DFQATT, CDR2 SNEGSKA (reference sequence). This CDR3 region has 12 residues. The CDR3 is CSARDPQETQYF. The CDR3 DNA is TGCAGTGCTAGAGATCCACAAGAGACCCAGTACTTC.

This clonotype has just a few counts. This CDR3 reads CSADRDKYTF. The CDR3 DNA reads as TGCAGTGCCGACAGGGATAAGTACACCTTC. The genes are TRBV20-1 and TRBJ1-2; 7 bases line up with TRBD1. There are 10 residues in the CDR3. Per the germline V gene, CDR1 is DFQATT and CDR2 is SNEGSKA (reference sequence). The V gene end was trimmed by 6 bases and the J gene end by 11 bases; junction bases not matched to a gene: 6.

This clonotype was detected only a few times. The chain links TRBV7-2 to TRBJ2-5, with 8 bases identical to TRBD2. Germline V gene data show CDR1 as SGHTA and CDR2 as FQGNSA. The V gene end was trimmed by 4 bases and the J gene end by 7 bases; junction bases not matched to a gene: 17. This CDR3 is 17 amino acids long. The chain's CDR3 is CASSSRSGSTLSGTQYF. In DNA, the CDR3 is TGTGCCAGCAGCTCTCGAAGCGGGAGTACGTTGTCAGGGACCCAGTACTTC.

This clonotype was detected a few times. The chain recombines TRBV6-1 with TRBJ2-7, with 12 bases identical to TRBD1. Germline CDR1 MNHNS, CDR2 SASEGT. The CDR3 is 14 residues long. The J segment lost 4 bases and the V segment lost 7 bases, leaving 5 bases of the junction unmatched. Here the CDR3 DNA reads TGTGCCAGCATCCGGGACAGGGGGCTGTACGAGCAGTACTTC. Its protein is CASIRDRGLYEQYF.

The chain couples TRBV19 to TRBJ2-7, with D maybe TRBD2 (6 bases). Germline V gene lookup returns CDR1 LNHDA and CDR2 SQIVND (reference sequence). The CDR3 runs to 16 residues. Trimming shortened V by 5 bases and J by 2 bases, and 19 bases separated the two germline ends. In DNA, the CDR3 is TGTGCCAGTAGTCCCGACCACGGGAGCTACACCTACGAGCAGTACTTC. Translation gives CASSPDHGSYTYEQYF.

The chain combines TRBV9 with TRBJ1-1, with D tentatively TRBD1 (5 bases). V gave up 0 bases and J gave up 4 bases, with 10 bases separating them. The CDR3 is made up of 14 amino acids. Germline V CDR1 and CDR2: SGDLS, YYNGEE. The CDR3 DNA is TGTGCCAGCAGCGTAGATCCGGGGACCACTGAAGCTTTCTTT. Its protein is CASSVDPGTTEAFF.